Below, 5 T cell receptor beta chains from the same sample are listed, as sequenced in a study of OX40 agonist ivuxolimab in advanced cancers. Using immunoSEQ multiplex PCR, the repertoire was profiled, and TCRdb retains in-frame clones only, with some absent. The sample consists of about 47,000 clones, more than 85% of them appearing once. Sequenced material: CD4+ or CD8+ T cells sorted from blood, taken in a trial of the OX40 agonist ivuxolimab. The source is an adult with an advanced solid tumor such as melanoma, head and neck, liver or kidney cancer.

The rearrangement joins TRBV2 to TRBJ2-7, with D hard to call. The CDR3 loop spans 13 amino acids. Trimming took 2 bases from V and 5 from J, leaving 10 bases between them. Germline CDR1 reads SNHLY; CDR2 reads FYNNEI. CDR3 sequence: CASSETAVNEQYF. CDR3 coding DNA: TGTGCCAGCAGTGAAACAGCTGTCAACGAGCAGTACTTC.

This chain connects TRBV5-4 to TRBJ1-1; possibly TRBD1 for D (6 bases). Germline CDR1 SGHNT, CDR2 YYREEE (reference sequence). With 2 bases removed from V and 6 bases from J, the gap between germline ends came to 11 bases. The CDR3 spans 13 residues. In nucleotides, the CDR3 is TGTGCCAGCAGCTTAGAGGGGGAAGCTGAAGCTTTCTTT. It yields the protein CASSLEGEAEAFF.

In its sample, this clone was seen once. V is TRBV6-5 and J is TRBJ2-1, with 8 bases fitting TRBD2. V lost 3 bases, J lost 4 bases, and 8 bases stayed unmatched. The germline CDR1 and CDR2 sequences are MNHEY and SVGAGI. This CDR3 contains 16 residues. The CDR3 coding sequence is TGTGCCAGCAGTTATACAGCGGGGGTTTCATACAATGAGCAGTTCTTC. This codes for CASSYTAGVSYNEQFF.

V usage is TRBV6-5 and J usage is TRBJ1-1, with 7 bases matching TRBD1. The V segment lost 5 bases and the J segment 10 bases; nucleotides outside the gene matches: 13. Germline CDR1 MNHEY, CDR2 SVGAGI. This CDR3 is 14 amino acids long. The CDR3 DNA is TGTGCCAGCAGTCCTTCGGGAGGGAGGGGGCTAGCTTTCTTT. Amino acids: CASSPSGGRGLAFF.

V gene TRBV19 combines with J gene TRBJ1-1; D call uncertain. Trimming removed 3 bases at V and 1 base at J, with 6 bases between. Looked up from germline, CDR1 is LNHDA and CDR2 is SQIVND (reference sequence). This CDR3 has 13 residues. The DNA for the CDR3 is TGTGCCAGTAGTATTAAGGAGAACACTGAAGCTTTCTTT. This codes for CASSIKENTEAFF. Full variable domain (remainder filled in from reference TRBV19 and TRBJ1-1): DGGITQSPKYLFRKEGQNVTLSCEQNLNHDAMYWYRQDPGQGLRLIYYSQIVNDFQKGDIAEGYSVSREKKESFPLTVTSAQKNPTAFYLCASSIKENTEAFFGQGTRLTVV.